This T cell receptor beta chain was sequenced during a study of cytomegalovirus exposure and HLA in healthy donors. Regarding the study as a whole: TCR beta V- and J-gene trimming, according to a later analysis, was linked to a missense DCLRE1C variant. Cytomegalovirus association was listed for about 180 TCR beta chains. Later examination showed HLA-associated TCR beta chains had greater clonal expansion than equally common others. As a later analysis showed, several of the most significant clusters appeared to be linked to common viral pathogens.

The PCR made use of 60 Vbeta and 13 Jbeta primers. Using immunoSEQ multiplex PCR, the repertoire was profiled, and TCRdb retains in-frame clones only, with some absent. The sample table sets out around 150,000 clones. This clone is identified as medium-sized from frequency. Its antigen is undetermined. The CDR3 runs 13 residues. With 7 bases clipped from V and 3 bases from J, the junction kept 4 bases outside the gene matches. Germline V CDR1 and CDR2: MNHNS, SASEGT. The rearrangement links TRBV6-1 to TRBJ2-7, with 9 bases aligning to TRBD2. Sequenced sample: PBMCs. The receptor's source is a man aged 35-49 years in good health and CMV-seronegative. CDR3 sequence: CASIAGGDYEQYF. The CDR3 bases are TGTGCCAGCATTGCGGGGGGGGACTACGAGCAGTACTTC.